The T cell receptor beta chain described here comes from a study of regulatory T cells in long-lasting Graves disease. Whole-study findings and limits: Preferential use of TRBV28, TRBJ1-2 and TRBJ2-5 was seen in persistent disease. Investigators studied peripheral blood only, not thyroid tissue.

Unmatched junction bases numbered 12, after V lost 2 bases and J lost 1 base. There are 20 residues in the CDR3. Germline lookup yields CDR1 SGHTA and CDR2 FQGNSA. The TCR beta library used iRepertoire HTBI primers with Arm-PCR amplification of CDR3. In TCRdb, the multiplex PCR reads were re-called with MiXCR into one record per CDR3 protein. The profile shows 400,000 to 500,000 distinct CDR3 sequences, more than 13% of them singletons. This clonotype was observed many times. Its antigen is still unknown. Time point indicated: newly diagnosed GD, antithyroid drugs for less than 3 months. The authors made the TCR library using RNA they extracted from PBMCs. The same data also contributed to another study, on T cells in Graves' hyperthyroidism and ophthalmopathy. That work contributes: First-round RT-PCR targeting the TCR CDR3 was performed with the HTBI primer set. Peripheral blood also featured most of the thyroid clonotypes expanded above 0.001.

This TCR was sampled from a woman aged 30 to 39 with Graves disease. The sequences come from peripheral blood mononuclear cells (PBMCs), collected at new diagnosis, from a patient treated with antithyroid drugs. V gene TRBV7-2 combines with J gene TRBJ2-3, with TRBD2 matching 13 bases. The CDR3 reads CASSLNPGLAGADGTDTQYF. CDR3 nucleotides: TGTGCCAGCAGCTTAAACCCCGGACTAGCGGGGGCCGATGGCACAGATACGCAGTATTTT.